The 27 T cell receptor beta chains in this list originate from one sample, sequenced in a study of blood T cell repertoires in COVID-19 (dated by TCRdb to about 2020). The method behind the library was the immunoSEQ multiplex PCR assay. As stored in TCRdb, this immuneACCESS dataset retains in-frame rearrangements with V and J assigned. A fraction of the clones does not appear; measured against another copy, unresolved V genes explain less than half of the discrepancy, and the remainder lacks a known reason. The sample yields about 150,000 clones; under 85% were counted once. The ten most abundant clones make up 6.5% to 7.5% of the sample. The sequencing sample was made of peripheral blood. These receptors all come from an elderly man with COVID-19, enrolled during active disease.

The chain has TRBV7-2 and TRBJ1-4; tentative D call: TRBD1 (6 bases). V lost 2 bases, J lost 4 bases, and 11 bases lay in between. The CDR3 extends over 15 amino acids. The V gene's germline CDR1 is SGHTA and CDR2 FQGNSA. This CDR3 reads CASSLKQGFNEKLFF. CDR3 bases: TGTGCCAGCAGCTTAAAGCAGGGGTTTAATGAAAAACTGTTTTTT.

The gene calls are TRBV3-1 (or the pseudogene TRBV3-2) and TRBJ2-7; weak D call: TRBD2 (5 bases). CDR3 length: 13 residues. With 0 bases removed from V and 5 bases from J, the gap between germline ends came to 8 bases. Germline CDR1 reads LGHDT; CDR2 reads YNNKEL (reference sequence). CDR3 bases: TGTGCCAGCAGCCAAGATCACGGGGACGAGCAGTACTTC. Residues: CASSQDHGDEQYF.

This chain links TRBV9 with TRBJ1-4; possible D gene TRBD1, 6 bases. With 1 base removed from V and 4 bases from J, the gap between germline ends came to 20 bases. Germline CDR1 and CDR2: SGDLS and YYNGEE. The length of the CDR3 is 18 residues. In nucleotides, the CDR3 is TGTGCCAGCAGCGTAAGGCCCCTGCAGGGGCTGGGTAATGAAAAACTGTTTTTT. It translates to CASSVRPLQGLGNEKLFF.

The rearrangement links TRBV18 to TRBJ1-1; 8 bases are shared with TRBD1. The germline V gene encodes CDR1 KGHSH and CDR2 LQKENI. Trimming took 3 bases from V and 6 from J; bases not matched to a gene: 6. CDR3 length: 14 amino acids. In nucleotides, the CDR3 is TGTGCCAGCTCACCGAGACAGGGGTACGCTGAAGCTTTCTTT. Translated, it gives CASSPRQGYAEAFF.

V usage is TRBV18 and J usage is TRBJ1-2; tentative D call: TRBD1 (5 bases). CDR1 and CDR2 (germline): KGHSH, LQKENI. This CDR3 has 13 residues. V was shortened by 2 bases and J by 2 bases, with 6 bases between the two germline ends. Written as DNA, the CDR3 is TGTGCCAGCTCACCAGGACACAACTATGGCTACACCTTC. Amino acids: CASSPGHNYGYTF.

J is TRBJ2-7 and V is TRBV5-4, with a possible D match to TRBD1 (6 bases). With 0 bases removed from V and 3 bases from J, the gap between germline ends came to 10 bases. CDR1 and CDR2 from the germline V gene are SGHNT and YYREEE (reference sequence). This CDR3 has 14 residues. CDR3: CASSLAGVGYEQYF. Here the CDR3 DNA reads TGTGCCAGCAGCTTGGCAGGGGTCGGCTACGAGCAGTACTTC.

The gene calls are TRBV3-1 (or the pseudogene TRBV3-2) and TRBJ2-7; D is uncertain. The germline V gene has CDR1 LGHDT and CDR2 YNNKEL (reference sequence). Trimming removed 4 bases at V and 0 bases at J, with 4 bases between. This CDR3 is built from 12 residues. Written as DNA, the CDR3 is TGTGCCAGCAGCCCTAGCTCCTACGAGCAGTACTTC. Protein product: CASSPSSYEQYF.

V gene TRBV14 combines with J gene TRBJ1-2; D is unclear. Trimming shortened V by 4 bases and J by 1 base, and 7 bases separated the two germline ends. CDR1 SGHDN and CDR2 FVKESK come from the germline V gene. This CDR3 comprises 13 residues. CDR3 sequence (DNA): TGTGCCAGCAGCCGGGAGGTTAACTATGGCTACACCTTC. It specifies CASSREVNYGYTF.

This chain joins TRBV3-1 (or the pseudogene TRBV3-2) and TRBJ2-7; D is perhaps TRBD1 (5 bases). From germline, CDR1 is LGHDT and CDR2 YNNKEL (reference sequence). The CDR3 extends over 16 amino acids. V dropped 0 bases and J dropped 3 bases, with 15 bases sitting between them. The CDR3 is CASSQEGARTLYEQYF. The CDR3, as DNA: TGTGCCAGCAGCCAAGAAGGGGCCCGGACCCTCTACGAGCAGTACTTC.

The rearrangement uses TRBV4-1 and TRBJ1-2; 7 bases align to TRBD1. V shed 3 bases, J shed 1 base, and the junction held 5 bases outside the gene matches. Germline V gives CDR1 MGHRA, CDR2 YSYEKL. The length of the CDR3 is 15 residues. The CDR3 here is CASSQNRGYNYGYTF. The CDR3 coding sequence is TGCGCCAGCAGCCAGAACAGGGGTTATAACTATGGCTACACCTTC.

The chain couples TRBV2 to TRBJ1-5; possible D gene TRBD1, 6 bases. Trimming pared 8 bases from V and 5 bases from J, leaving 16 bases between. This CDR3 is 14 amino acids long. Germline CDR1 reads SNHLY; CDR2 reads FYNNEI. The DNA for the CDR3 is TGTGCCAGCCGCCGAGGACAGAGAGATCAGCCCCAGCATTTT. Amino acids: CASRRGQRDQPQHF. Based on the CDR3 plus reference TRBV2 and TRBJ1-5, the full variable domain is EPEVTQTPSHQVTQMGQEVILRCVPISNHLYFYWYRQILGQKVEFLVSFYNNEISEKSEIFDDQFSVERPDGSNFTLKIRSTKLEDSAMYFCASRRGQRDQPQHFGDGTRLSIL.

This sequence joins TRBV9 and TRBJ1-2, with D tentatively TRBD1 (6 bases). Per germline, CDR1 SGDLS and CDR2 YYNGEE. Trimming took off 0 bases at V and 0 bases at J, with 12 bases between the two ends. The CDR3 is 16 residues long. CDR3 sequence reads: CASSVGPGASNYGYTF. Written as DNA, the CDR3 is TGTGCCAGCAGCGTAGGACCAGGGGCCTCTAACTATGGCTACACCTTC.

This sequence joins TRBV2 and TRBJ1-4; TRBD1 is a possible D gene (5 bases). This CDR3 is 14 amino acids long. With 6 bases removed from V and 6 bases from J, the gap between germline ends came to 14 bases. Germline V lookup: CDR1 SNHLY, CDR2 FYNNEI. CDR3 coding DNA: TGTGCCAGCAGGTACGGGGGATCGGATGAAAAACTGTTTTTT. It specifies CASRYGGSDEKLFF.

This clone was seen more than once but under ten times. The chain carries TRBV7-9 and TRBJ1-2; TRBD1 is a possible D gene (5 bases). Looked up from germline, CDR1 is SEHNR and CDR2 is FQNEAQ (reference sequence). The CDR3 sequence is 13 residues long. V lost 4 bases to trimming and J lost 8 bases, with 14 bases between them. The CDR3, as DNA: TGTGCCAGCAGCTCGCAGGGCCTGGGAGGCTACACCTTC. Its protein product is CASSSQGLGGYTF.

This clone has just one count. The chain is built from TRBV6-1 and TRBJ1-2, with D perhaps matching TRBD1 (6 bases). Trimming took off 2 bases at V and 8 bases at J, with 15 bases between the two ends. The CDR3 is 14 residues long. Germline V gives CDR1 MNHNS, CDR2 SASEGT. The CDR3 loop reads CASSESWPGDGYTF. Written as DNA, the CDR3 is TGTGCCAGCAGTGAATCCTGGCCAGGGGACGGCTACACCTTC.

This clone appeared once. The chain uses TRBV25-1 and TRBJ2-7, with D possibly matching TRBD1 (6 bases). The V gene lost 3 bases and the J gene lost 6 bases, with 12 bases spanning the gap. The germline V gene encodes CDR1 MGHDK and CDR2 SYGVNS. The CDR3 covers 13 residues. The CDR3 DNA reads TGTGCCAGCAGTGACACAGGGCTCACCGAGCAGTACTTC. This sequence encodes CASSDTGLTEQYF.

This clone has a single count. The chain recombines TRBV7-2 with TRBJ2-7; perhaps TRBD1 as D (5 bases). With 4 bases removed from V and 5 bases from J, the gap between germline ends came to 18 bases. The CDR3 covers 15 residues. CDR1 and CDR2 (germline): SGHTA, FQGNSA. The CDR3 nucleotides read TGTGCCAGCAGCTCCGGATTTGTCAGGGCCAACGAGCAGTACTTC. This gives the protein CASSSGFVRANEQYF.

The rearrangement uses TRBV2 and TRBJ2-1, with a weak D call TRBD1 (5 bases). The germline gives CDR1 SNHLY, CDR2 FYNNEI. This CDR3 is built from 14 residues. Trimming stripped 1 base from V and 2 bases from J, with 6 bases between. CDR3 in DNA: TGTGCCAGCAGTGAAGAACAGGCCTACAATGAGCAGTTCTTC. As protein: CASSEEQAYNEQFF.

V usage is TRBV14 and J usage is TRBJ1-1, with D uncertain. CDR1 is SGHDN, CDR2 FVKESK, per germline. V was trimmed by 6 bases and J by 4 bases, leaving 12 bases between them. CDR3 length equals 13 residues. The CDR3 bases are TGTGCCAGCAGTCCTGGCTTACGCACTGAAGCTTTCTTT. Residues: CASSPGLRTEAFF.

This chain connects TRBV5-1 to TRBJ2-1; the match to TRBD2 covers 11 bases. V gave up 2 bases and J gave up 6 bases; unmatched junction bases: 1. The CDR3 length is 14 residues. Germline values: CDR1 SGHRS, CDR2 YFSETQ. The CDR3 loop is CASSFGLAGNEQFF. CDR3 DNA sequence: TGCGCCAGCAGCTTCGGACTAGCGGGCAATGAGCAGTTCTTC.

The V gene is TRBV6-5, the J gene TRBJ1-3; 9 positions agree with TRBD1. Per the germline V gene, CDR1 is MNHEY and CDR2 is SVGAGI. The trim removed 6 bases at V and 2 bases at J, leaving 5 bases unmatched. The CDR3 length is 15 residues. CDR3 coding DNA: TGTGCCAGCAGAGCACAGGGGGCGGCTGGAAACACCATATATTTT. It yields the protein CASRAQGAAGNTIYF.

The CDR3 sequence is CASSLSGVYNEQFF. The CDR3 DNA reads as TGTGCCAGCAGCTTAAGCGGGGTCTACAATGAGCAGTTCTTC. The chain carries TRBV7-9 and TRBJ2-1; the match to TRBD2 covers 7 bases. The ends lost 2 bases at V and 3 bases at J; junction bases unmatched: 1. There are 14 residues in the CDR3. Germline V gene sequence: CDR1 SEHNR, CDR2 FQNEAQ (reference sequence).

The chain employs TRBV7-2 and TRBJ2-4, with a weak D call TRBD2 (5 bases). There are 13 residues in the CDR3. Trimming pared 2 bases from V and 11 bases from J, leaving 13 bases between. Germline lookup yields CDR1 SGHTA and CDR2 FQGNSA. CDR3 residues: CASSLTVVSVQYF. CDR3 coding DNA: TGTGCCAGCAGCTTAACTGTGGTTAGCGTTCAGTACTTC.

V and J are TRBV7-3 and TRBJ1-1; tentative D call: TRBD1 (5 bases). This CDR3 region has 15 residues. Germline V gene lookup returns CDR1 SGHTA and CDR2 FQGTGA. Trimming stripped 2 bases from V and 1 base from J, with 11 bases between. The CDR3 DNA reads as TGTGCCAGCAGCTTAGGAGGGGTCAAGAACACTGAAGCTTTCTTT. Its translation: CASSLGGVKNTEAFF.

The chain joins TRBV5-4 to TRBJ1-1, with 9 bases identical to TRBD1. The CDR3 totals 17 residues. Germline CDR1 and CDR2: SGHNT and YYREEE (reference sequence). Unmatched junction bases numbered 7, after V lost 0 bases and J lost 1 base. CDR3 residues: CASSLAGTGWKNTEAFF. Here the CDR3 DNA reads TGTGCCAGCAGCTTGGCGGGGACAGGGTGGAAGAACACTGAAGCTTTCTTT. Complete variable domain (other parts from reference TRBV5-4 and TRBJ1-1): ETGVTQSPTHLIKTRGQQVTLRCSSQSGHNTVSWYQQALGQGPQFIFQYYREEENGRGNFPPRFSGLQFPNYSSELNVNALELDDSALYLCASSLAGTGWKNTEAFFGQGTRLTVV.

CDR3 coding DNA: TGTGCCAGCAGCTTGGCCACGGCAGGGGAGTTGAGTGGCTACACCTTC. Amino acid sequence: CASSLATAGELSGYTF. The chain employs TRBV5-4 and TRBJ1-2; perhaps TRBD1 as D (6 bases). V was pared by 0 bases and J by 7 bases, with 19 bases between. The germline gives CDR1 SGHNT, CDR2 YYREEE (reference sequence). The CDR3 runs 16 residues.

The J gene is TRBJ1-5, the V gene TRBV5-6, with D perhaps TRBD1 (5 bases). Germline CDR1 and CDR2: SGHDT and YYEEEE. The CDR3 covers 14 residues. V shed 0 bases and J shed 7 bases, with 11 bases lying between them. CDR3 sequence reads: CASSLGQGYQPQHF. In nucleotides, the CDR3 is TGTGCCAGCAGCTTGGGTCAGGGTTACCAGCCCCAGCATTTT.